This T cell receptor (beta chain) was identified in a study of shared clonotypes between healthy human individuals. Study information: Sampling drew on donors who were a couple of women and a few men aged 18 to 49. Broader study findings: Relative to their counterparts shared across all four donors, non-shared clonotypes exhibited diminished generation probabilities.

The CDR3 extends over 12 amino acids. With 5 bases clipped from V and 5 bases from J, the junction kept 2 bases outside the gene matches. Germline V gene sequence: CDR1 MNHEY, CDR2 SVGAGI. The repertoire was sequenced with immunoSEQ multiplex PCR; TCRdb's copy has only in-frame clones and lacks some. Here the sample spans about 2.4 million clones, approximately 94% being singletons. For this clone: Its antigen is undetermined.

The origin of this receptor is a man aged 18 to 29 in good health. Some clones in this sample may be carry-over from other donors' samples. The rearrangement links TRBV6-5 to TRBJ1-2, with 7 bases matching TRBD1. What was sequenced was naive CD4+ T cells from PBMCs. The subset was: CD45RA+ positively selected. The CDR3, as DNA: TGTGCCAGCAGTAGGGACAGATATGGCTACACCTTC. Translated, it gives CASSRDRYGYTF.